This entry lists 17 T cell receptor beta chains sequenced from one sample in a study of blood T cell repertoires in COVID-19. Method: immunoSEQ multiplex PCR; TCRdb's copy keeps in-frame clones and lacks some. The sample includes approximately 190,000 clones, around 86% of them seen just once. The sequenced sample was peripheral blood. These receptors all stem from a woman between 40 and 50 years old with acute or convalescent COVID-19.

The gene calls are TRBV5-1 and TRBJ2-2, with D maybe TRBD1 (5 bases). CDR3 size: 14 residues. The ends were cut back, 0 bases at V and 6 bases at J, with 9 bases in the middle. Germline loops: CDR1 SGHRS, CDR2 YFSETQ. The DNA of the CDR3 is TGCGCCAGCAGCTTGGCAGGGTCGTCCGGGGAGCTGTTTTTT. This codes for CASSLAGSSGELFF. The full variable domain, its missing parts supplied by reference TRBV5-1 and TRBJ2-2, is KAGVTQTPRYLIKTRGQQVTLSCSPISGHRSVSWYQQTPGQGLQFLFEYFSETQRNKGNFPGRFSGRQFSNSRSEMNVSTLELGDSALYLCASSLAGSSGELFFGEGSRLTVL.

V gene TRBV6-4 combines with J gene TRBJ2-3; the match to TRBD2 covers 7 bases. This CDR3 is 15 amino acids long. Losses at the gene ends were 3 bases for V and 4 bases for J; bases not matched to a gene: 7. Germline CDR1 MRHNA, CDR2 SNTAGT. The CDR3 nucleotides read TGTGCCAGCAGTGAGGAGGGCGGGAGCCCAGATACGCAGTATTTT. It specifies CASSEEGGSPDTQYF.

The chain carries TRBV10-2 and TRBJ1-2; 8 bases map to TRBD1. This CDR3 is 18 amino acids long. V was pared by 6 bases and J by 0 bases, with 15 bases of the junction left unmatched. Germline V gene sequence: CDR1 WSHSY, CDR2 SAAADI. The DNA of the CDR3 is TGCGCCAGCAGAGTAGGTGGGCAGGGGGCGTTTTCTAACTATGGCTACACCTTC. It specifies CASRVGGQGAFSNYGYTF.

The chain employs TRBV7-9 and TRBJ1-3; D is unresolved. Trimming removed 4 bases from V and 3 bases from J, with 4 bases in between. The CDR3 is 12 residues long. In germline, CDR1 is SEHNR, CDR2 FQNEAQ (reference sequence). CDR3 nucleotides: TGTGCCAGCAGCTCGTATGGAAACACCATATATTTT. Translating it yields CASSSYGNTIYF.

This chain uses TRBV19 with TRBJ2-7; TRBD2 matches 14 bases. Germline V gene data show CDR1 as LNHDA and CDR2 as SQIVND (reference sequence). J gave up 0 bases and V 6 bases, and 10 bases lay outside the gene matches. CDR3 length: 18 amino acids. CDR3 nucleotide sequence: TGTGCCAGTAGCAAGGGGACTAGCGGGAGTAGAAACTCCTACGAGCAGTACTTC. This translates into CASSKGTSGSRNSYEQYF.

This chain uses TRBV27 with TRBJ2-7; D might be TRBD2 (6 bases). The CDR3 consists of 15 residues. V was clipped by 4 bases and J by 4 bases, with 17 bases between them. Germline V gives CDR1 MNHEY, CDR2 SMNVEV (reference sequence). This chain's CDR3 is CASSWSGGSRYEQYF. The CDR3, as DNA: TGTGCCAGCAGTTGGTCTGGGGGGAGCAGGTACGAGCAGTACTTC.

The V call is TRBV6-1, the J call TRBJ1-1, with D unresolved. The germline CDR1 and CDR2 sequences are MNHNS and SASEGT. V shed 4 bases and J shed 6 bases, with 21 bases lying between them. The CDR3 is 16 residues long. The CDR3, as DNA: TGTGCCAGCAGTGCCGGGGTAAACCTTTGGGAGCCTGAAGCTTTCTTT. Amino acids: CASSAGVNLWEPEAFF.

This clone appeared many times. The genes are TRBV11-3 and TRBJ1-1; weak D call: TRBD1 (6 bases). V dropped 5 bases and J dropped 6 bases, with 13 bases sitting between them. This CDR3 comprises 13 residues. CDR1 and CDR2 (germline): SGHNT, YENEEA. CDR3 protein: CASSDGDTSEAFF. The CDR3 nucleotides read TGTGCCAGCAGCGATGGGGACACCTCTGAAGCTTTCTTT. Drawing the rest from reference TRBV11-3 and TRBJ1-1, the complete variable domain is EAGVVQSPRYKIIEKKQPVAFWCNPISGHNTLYWYLQNLGQGPELLIRYENEEAVDDSQLPKDRFSAERLKGVDSTLKIQPAELGDSAVYLCASSDGDTSEAFFGQGTRLTVV.

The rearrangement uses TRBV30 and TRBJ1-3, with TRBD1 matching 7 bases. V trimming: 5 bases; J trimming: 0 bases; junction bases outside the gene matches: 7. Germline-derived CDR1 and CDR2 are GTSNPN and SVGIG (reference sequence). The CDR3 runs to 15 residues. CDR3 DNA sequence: TGTGCCTGGGGGAGGGACAGCAGCTCTGGAAACACCATATATTTT. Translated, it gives CAWGRDSSSGNTIYF.

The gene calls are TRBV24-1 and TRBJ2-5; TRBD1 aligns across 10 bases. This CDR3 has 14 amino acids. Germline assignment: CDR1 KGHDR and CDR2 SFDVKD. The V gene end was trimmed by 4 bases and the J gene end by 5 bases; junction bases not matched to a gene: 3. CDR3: CATSDPTGGETQYF. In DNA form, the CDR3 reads TGTGCCACCAGTGACCCGACAGGGGGCGAGACCCAGTACTTC.

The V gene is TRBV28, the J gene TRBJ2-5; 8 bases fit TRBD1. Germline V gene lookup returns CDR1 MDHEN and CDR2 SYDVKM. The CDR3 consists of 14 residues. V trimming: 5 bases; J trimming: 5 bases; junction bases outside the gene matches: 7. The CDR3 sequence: CASSPGGEAETQYF. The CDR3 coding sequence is TGTGCCAGCAGTCCAGGGGGCGAGGCGGAGACCCAGTACTTC.

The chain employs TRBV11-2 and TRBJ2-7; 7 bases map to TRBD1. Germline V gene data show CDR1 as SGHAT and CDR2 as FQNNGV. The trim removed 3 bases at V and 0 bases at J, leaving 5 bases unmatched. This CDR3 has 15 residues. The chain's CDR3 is CASSFQGETSYEQYF. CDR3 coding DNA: TGTGCCAGCAGCTTTCAGGGGGAGACCTCCTACGAGCAGTACTTC.

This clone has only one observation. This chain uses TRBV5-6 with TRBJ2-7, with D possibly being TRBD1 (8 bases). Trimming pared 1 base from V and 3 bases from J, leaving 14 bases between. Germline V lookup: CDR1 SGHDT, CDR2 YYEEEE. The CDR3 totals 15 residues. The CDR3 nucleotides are TGTGCCAGCAGCTTGCAGGGAGGGACAGGCTACGAGCAGTACTTC. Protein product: CASSLQGGTGYEQYF.

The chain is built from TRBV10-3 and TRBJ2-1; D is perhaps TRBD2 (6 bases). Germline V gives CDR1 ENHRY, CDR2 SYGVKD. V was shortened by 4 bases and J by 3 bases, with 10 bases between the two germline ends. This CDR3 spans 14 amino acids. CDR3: CAISGGVNYNEQFF. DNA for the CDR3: TGTGCCATCAGTGGCGGGGTTAACTACAATGAGCAGTTCTTC.

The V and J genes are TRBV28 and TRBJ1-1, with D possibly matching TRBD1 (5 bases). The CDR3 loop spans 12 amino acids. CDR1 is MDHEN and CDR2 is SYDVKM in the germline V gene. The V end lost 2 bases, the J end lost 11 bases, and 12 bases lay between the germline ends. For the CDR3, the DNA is TGTGCCAGCAGTTTAGGAGGGGTTGGGGCTTTCTTT. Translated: CASSLGGVGAFF.

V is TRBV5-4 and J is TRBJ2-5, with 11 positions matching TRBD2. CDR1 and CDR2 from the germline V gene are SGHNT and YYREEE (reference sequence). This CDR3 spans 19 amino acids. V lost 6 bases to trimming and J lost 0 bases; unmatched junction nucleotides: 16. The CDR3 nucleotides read TGTGCCAGCACCGAGTTAGACCCTTCTAGCGGGGGGTACCAAGAGACCCAGTACTTC. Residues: CASTELDPSSGGYQETQYF.

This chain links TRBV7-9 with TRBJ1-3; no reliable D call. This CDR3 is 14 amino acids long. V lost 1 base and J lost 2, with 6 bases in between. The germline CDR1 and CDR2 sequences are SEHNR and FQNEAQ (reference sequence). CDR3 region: CASSLVGAGNTIYF. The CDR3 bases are TGTGCCAGCAGCTTAGTGGGAGCTGGAAACACCATATATTTT.